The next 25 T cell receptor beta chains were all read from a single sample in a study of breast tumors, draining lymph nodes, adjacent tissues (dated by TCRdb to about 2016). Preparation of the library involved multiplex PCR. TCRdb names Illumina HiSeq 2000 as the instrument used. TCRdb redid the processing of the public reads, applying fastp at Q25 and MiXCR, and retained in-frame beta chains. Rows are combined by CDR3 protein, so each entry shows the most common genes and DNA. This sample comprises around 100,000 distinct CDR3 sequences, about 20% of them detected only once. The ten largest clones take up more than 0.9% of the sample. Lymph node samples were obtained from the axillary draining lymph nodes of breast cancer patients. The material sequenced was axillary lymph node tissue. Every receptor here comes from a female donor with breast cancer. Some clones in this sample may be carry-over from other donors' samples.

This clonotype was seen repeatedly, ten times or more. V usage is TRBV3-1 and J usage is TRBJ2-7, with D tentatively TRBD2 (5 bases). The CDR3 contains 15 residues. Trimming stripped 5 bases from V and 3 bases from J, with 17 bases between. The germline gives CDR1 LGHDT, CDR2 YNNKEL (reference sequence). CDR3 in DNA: TGTGCCAGCAGCACCCAGCGGTACTATTACTACGAGCAGTACTTC. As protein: CASSTQRYYYYEQYF.

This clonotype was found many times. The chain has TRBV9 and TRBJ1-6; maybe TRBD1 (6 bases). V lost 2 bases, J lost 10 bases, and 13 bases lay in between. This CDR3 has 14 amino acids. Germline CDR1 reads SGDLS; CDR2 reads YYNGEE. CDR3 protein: CASSVRGGASPLHF. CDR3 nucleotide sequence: TGTGCCAGCAGCGTTCGGGGGGGGGCCTCACCCCTCCACTTT.

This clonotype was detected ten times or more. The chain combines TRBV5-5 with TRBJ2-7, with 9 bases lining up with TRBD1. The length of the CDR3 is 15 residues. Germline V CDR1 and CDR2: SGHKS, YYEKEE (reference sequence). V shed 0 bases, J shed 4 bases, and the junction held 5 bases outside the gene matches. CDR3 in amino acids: CASSLAGQGLYEQYF. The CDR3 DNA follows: TGTGCCAGCAGCTTGGCGGGACAGGGTCTATACGAGCAGTACTTC.

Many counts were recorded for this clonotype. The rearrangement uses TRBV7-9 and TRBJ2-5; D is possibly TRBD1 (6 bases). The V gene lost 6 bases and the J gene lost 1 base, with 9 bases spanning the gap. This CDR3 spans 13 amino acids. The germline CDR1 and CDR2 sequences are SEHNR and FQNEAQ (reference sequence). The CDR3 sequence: CASSSDSQETQYF. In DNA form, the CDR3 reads TGTGCCAGCAGTTCGGACAGCCAAGAGACCCAGTACTTC.

The CDR3 protein is CASSWGARNTDTQHF. CDR3 coding DNA: TGTGCCAGCAGTTGGGGGGCCCGAAACACAGATACGCAGCATTTT. The chain recombines TRBV27 with TRBJ2-3, with D tentatively TRBD1 (6 bases). Judging by the DNA end, TRBJ1-5 fits better; the J call may be wrong. The length of the CDR3 is 15 residues. Germline lookup yields CDR1 MNHEY and CDR2 SMNVEV (reference sequence).

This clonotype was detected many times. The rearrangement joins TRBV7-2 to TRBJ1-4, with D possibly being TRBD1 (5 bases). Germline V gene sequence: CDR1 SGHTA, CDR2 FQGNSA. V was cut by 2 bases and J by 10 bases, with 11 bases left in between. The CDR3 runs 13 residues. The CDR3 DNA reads TGTGCCAGCAGCTTAATGACAGACGGAAAACTGTTTTTT. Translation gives CASSLMTDGKLFF. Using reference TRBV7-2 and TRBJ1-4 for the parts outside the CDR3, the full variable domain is GAGVSQSPSNKVTEKGKDVELRCDPISGHTALYWYRQSLGQGLEFLIYFQGNSAPDKSGLPSDRFSAERTGGSVSTLTIQRTQQEDSAVYLCASSLMTDGKLFFGSGTQLSVL.

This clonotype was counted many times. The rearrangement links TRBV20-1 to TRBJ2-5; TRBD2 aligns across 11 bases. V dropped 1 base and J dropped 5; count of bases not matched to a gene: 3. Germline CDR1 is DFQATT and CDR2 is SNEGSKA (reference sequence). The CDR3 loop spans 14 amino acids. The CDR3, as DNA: TGCAGTGCTAGAGCAGCTAGCGGGGGGGAGACCCAGTACTTC. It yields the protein CSARAASGGETQYF.

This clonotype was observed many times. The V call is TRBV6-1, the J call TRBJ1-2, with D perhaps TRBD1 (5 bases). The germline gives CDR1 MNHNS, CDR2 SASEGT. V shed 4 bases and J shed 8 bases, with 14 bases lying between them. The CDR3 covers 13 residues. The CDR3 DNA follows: TGTGCCAGCAGTGTAAGCGGGGGTAAAGGCTACACCTTC. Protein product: CASSVSGGKGYTF.

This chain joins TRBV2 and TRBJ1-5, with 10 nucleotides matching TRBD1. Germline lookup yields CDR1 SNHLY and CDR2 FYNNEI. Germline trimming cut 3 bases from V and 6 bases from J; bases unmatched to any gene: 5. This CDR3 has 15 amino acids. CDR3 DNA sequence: TGTGCCAGCAGTGAGACAGGGGGCAGCCGTCAGCCCCAGCATTTT. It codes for CASSETGGSRQPQHF. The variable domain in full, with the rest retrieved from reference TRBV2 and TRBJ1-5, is EPEVTQTPSHQVTQMGQEVILRCVPISNHLYFYWYRQILGQKVEFLVSFYNNEISEKSEIFDDQFSVERPDGSNFTLKIRSTKLEDSAMYFCASSETGGSRQPQHFGDGTRLSIL.

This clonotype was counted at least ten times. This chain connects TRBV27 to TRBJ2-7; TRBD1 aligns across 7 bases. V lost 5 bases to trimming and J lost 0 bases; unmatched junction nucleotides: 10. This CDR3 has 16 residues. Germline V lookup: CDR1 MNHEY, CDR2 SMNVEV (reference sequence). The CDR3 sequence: CASSLYPGQTSYEQYF. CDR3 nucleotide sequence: TGTGCCAGCAGTCTGTATCCGGGACAGACCTCCTACGAGCAGTACTTC.

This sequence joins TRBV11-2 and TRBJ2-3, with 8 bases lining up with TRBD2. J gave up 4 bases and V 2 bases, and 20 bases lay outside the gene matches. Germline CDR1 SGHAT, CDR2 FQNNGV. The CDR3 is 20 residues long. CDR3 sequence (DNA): TGTGCCAGCAGCTTAACGAGCTACGGAGCGGGGGCCCCGCGGGCAGATACGCAGTATTTT. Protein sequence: CASSLTSYGAGAPRADTQYF.

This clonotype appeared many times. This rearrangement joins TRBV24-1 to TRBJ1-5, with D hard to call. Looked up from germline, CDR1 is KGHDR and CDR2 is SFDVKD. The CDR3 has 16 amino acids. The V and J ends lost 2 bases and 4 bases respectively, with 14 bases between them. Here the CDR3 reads CATSDSAKRANQPQHF. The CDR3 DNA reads TGTGCCACCAGTGATTCGGCCAAAAGGGCAAATCAGCCCCAGCATTTT.

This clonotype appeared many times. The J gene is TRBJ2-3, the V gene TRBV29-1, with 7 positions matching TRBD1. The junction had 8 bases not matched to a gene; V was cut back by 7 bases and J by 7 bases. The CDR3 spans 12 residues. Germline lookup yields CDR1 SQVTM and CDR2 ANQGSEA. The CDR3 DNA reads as TGCAGCGCCCGACAGGGAAAGAATACGCAGTATTTT. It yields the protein CSARQGKNTQYF.

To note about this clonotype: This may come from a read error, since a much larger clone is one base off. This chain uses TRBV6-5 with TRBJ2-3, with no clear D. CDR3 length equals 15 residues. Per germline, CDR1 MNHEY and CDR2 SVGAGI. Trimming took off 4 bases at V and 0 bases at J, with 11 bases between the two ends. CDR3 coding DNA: TGTGCCAGCAGTTGCAGAAGTTTCAGCACAGATACGCAGTATTTT. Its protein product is CASSCRSFSTDTQYF.

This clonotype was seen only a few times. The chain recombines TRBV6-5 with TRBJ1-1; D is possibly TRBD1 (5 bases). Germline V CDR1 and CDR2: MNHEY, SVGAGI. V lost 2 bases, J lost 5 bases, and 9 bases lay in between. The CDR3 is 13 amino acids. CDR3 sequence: CASSYQGGTEAFF. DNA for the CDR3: TGTGCCAGCAGTTACCAGGGTGGGACTGAAGCTTTCTTT.

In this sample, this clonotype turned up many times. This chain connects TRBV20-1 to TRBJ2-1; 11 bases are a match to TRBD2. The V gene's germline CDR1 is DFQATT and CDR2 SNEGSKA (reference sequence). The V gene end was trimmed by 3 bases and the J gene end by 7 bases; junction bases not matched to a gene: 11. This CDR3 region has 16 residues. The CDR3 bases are TGCAGTGCTAGGGTCCTAGCGGGAGGTGGGGAAAATGAGCAGTTCTTC. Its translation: CSARVLAGGGENEQFF.

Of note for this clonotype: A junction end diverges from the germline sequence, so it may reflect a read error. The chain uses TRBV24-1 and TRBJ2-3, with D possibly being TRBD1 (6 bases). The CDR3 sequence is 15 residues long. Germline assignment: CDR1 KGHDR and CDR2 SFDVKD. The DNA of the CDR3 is TGTACCACCAGTGGCACCACAGGGAGCACAGATACGCAGTATTTT. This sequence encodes CTTSGTTGSTDTQYF.

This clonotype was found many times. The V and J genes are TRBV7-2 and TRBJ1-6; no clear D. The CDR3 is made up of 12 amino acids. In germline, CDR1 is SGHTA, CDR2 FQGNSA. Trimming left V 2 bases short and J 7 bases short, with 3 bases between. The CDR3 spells CASSLQNSPLHF. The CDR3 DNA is TGTGCCAGCAGCTTACAGAATTCACCCCTCCACTTT.

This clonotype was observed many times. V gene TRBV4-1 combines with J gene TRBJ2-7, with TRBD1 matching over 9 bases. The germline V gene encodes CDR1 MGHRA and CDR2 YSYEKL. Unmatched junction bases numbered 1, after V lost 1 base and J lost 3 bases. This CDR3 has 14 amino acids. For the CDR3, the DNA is TGCGCCAGCAGCCAAGGGGGACAGGGCTACGAGCAGTACTTC. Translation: CASSQGGQGYEQYF.

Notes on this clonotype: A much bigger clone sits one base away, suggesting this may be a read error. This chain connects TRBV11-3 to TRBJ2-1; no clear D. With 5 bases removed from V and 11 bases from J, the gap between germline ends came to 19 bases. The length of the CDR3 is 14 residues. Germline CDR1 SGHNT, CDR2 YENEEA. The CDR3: CASSQFRVPEKQFF. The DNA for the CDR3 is TGTGCCAGCAGCCAATTTAGGGTTCCGGAGAAGCAGTTCTTC.

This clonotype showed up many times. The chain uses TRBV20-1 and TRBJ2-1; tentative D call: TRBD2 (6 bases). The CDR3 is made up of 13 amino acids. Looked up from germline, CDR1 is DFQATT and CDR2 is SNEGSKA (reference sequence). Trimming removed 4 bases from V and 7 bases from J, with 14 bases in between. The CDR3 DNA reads TGCAGTGCTATGGGCGGGACTCCTAATGAGCAGTTCTTC. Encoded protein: CSAMGGTPNEQFF.

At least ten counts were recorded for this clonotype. The CDR3 loop reads CASSAGTVQETQYF. The CDR3 region has the DNA TGCGCCAGCAGCGCCGGGACCGTGCAAGAGACCCAGTACTTC. This chain joins TRBV5-1 and TRBJ2-5; the D call may be TRBD1 or TRBD2 (5 bases each). Germline loops: CDR1 SGHRS, CDR2 YFSETQ. V was shortened by 4 bases and J by 2 bases, with 12 bases between the two germline ends. The CDR3 has 14 residues.

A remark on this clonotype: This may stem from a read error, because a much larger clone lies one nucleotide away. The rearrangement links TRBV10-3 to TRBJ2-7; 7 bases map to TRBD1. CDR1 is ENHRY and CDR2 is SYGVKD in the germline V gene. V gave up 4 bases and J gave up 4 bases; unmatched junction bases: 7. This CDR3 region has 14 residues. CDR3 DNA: TGTGCCATCAGTGCGGCAGGGGGTGTGTACGAGCAGTACTTC. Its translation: CAISAAGGVYEQYF.

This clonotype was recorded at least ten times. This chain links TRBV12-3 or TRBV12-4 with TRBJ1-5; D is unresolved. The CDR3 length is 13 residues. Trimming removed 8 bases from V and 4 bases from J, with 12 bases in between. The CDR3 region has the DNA TGTGCCAGCTTGGCAGGCGGAAATCAGCCCCAGCATTTT. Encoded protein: CASLAGGNQPQHF.

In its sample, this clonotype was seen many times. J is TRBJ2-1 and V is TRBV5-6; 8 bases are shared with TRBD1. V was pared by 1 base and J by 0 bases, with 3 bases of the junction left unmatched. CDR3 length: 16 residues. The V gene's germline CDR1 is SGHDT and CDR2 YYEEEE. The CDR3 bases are TGTGCCAGCAGCTTGACAGGGGGGTCCTCCTACAATGAGCAGTTCTTC. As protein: CASSLTGGSSYNEQFF.